Listed below are T cell receptor beta chains from one sample, sequenced in a study of identical twins. Via MiXCR, TCRdb re-called the 5' RACE reads, giving one row per CDR3 protein. The table has 300,000 to 400,000 distinct CDR3 sequences, 9% seen once; the top ten hold more than 8%. Sample: naive T cells sorted from blood. The source is a woman in her forties or fifties in good health. The CDR3 runs from the conserved cysteine through the conserved F or W.

J gene: TRBJ1-1
V gene: TRBV20-1
CDR3 protein: CSARGAPNTEAFF

J gene: TRBJ2-5
V gene: TRBV21-1
CDR3 protein: CASSKVYPFETQYF

J gene: TRBJ1-1
V gene: TRBV5-1
CDR3 protein: CASSGGQVMNTEAFF

J gene: TRBJ2-3
V gene: TRBV4-1
CDR3 protein: CASKGTDTQYF

J gene: TRBJ2-1
V gene: TRBV12-3/TRBV12-4
CDR3 protein: CASSSPLAGGPIEQFF

J gene: TRBJ2-1
V gene: TRBV7-2
CDR3 protein: CASSSPGGTMYNEQFF

J gene: TRBJ2-5
V gene: TRBV27
CDR3 protein: CASSLSRGEETQYF

J gene: TRBJ2-1
V gene: TRBV20-1
CDR3 protein: CSANSVDWAYEQFF

J gene: TRBJ2-2
V gene: TRBV10-3
CDR3 protein: CATDTGELFF

J gene: TRBJ1-6
V gene: TRBV6-1
CDR3 protein: CASSTGTGGSGSPLHF

J gene: TRBJ2-1
V gene: TRBV5-1
CDR3 protein: CASSWGLAGESNEQFF

J gene: TRBJ2-4
V gene: TRBV5-1
CDR3 protein: CASSSGRGSPPKNIQYF

J gene: TRBJ2-7
V gene: TRBV11-2
CDR3 protein: CASSAGLGPTYEQYF

J gene: TRBJ1-6
V gene: TRBV12-3/TRBV12-4
CDR3 protein: CASSPGTGGSPLHF

J gene: TRBJ1-3
V gene: TRBV18
CDR3 protein: CASSPLGGRGTSGNTIYF

J gene: TRBJ2-6
V gene: TRBV19
CDR3 protein: CASLPGQGKSGANVLTF

J gene: TRBJ2-3
V gene: TRBV12-5
CDR3 protein: CASGPDRGYTDTQYF

J gene: TRBJ2-1
V gene: TRBV12-3/TRBV12-4
CDR3 protein: CASSGGEYDPPRDEQFF

J gene: TRBJ1-5
V gene: TRBV19
CDR3 protein: CASSIDRRGRLNQPQHF

J gene: TRBJ1-1
V gene: TRBV28
CDR3 protein: CASTPWGGQNTEAFF

J gene: TRBJ2-7
V gene: TRBV12-3/TRBV12-4
CDR3 protein: CASSSTPSSYEQYF

J gene: TRBJ2-6
V gene: TRBV5-1
CDR3 protein: CASSAGGGSGANVLTF

J gene: TRBJ2-3
V gene: TRBV24-1
CDR3 protein: CATSDFQQGAFTDTQYF

J gene: TRBJ2-1
V gene: TRBV5-1
CDR3 protein: CASSLAGVYNEQFF

J gene: TRBJ2-2
V gene: TRBV12-3/TRBV12-4
CDR3 protein: CASSTGTGLNTGELFF

J gene: TRBJ1-3
V gene: TRBV19
CDR3 protein: CASSMIQGITGNTIYF

J gene: TRBJ1-2
V gene: TRBV5-4
CDR3 protein: CASSLPKNGYTF